The clone carrying this T cell receptor beta chain was seen a handful of times. Antigen unknown. This specimen comes from a study of yellow fever vaccine responses in identical twins. TCRdb redid the calling of the RT-PCR reads with MiXCR, one entry per CDR3 protein. The table includes tens of thousands of distinct CDR3 sequences, about three fifths detected once. Notes on the study in general: Reports say the vaccine T cell response in twins looked partly convergent and partly personalized.

Germline trimming cut 3 bases from V and 5 bases from J; bases unmatched to any gene: 4. Germline V CDR1 and CDR2: SQVTM, ANQGSEA. The CDR3 loop spans 13 amino acids. This TCR was sampled from a woman in her late teens or twenties who received the yellow fever vaccine. The J gene is TRBJ2-5, the V gene TRBV29-1, with 9 bases identical to TRBD1. Source: T cells from blood (PBMCs), unsorted or a sorted subset (not recorded which), taken before or after yellow fever vaccination (not recorded which). The CDR3 DNA follows: TGCAGCGTTGACGGGACAGGGAGGGAGACCCAGTACTTC. It is translated as CSVDGTGRETQYF. Full variable domain (missing parts from reference TRBV29-1 and TRBJ2-5): SAVISQKPSRDICQRGTSLTIQCQVDSQVTMMFWYRQQPGQSLTLIATANQGSEATYESGFVIDKFPISRPNLTFSTLTVSNMSPEDSSIYLCSVDGTGRETQYFGPGTRLLVL.